What follows describes a single TCR beta chain. Per the study methods: It was from reference gene primer amplification that nucleated cell counts were estimated. The method was immunoSEQ multiplex PCR; TCRdb's version includes in-frame clones alone and lacks a portion of them. V, J and clone size reflect that table, while D and trimming were determined from the DNA. This table holds around 45,000 clones, 83% found once. This record belongs to a study of blood T cell repertoires in COVID-19. Study background: Samples representing acute and convalescent COVID-19 were sourced from the United States, Italy and Spain.

Germline CDR1 is SGHVS and CDR2 is FNYEAQ. The CDR3 extends over 13 amino acids. V gave up 3 bases and J gave up 4 bases, with 9 bases separating them. The clonotype originates from a man aged 80 or over in a cohort sampled during active COVID-19. The rearrangement uses TRBV7-6 and TRBJ1-1, with D possibly matching TRBD1 (5 bases). The sample comprised peripheral blood. The DNA for the CDR3 is TGTGCCAGCAGCTTTGGGGGGAGCACTGAAGCTTTCTTT. It encodes CASSFGGSTEAFF.